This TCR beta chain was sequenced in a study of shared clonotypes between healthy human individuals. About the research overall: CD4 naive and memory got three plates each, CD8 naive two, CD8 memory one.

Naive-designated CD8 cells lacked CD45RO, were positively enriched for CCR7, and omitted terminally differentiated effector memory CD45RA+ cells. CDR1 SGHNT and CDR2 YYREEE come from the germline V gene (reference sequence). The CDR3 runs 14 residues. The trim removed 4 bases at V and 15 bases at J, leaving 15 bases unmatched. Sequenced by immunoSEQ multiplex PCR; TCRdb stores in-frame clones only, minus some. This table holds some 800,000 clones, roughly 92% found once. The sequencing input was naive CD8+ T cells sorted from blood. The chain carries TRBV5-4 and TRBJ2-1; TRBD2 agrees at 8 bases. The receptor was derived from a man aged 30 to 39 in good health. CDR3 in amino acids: CASSTGTSANGGFF. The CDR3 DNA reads TGTGCCAGCAGCACCGGGACTAGTGCAAATGGTGGGTTCTTC. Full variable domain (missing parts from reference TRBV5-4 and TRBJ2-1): ETGVTQSPTHLIKTRGQQVTLRCSSQSGHNTVSWYQQALGQGPQFIFQYYREEENGRGNFPPRFSGLQFPNYSSELNVNALELDDSALYLCASSTGTSANGGFFGPGTRLTVL.